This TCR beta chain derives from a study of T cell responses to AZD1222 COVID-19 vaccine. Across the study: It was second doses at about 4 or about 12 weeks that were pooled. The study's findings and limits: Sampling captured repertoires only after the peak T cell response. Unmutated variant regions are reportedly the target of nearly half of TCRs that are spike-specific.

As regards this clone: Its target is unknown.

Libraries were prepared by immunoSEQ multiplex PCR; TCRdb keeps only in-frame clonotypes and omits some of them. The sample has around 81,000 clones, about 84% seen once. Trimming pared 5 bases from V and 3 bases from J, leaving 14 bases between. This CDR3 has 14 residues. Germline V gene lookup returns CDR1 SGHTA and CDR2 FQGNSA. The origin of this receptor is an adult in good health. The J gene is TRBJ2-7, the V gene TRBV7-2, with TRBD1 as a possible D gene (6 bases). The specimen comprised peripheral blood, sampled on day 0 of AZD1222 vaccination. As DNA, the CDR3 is TGTGCCAGCAGCCCCTACTCGGACAGCTACGAGCAGTACTTC. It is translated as CASSPYSDSYEQYF.